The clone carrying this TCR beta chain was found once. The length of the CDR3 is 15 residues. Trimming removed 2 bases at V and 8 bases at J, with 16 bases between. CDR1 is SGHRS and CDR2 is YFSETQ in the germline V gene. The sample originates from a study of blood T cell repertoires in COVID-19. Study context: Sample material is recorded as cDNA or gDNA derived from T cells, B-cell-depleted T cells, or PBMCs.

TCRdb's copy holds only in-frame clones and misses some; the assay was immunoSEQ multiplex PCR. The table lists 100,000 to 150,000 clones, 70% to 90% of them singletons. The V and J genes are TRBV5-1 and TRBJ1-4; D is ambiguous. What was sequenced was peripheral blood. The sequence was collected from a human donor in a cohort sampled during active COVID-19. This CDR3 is CASSFNGESGEKLFF. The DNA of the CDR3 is TGCGCCAGCAGCTTTAACGGGGAAAGTGGGGAAAAACTGTTTTTT.